Listed here are 4 T cell receptor beta chains from one sample, sequenced in a study of shared clonotypes between healthy human individuals. The protocol was immunoSEQ multiplex PCR, while the TCRdb copy is restricted to in-frame clones and leaves out a portion. Here the sample spans roughly 890,000 clones, 85% to 95% being singletons. The naive CD8 fraction comprised CD45RO-negative cells positively selected for CCR7 and excluded terminally differentiated effector memory CD45RA+ cells. Source material: naive CD8+ T cells sorted from blood. The source of these receptors is a man aged 25-40 years in good health.

This clone was detected only once. This chain links TRBV10-1 with TRBJ1-1; D call uncertain. Trimming stripped 0 bases from V and 1 base from J, with 3 bases between. Germline assignment: CDR1 WNHNN and CDR2 SYGVQD (reference sequence). This CDR3 spans 13 amino acids. The CDR3 sequence: CASSESGNTEAFF. The CDR3 bases are TGCGCCAGCAGTGAGTCGGGGAACACTGAAGCTTTCTTT.

The chain combines TRBV21-1 with TRBJ1-5. TRBV21-1 is flagged as a pseudogene. This CDR3 comprises 16 residues. The CDR3 DNA reads as TGTGCCGATCAGCAGCAAAGAGGGTCCCTCAATCAGCCCCAGCATTTT. Translation: CADQQQRGSLNQPQHF.

J is TRBJ1-1 and V is TRBV19, with 7 bases aligning to TRBD1. V was pared by 4 bases and J by 0 bases, with 11 bases of the junction left unmatched. Germline V gene sequence: CDR1 LNHDA, CDR2 SQIVND (reference sequence). This CDR3 is 17 amino acids long. The CDR3: CASSKTLGQFMNTEAFF. CDR3 coding DNA: TGTGCCAGTAGTAAAACTTTGGGACAGTTCATGAACACTGAAGCTTTCTTT.

The chain combines TRBV27 with TRBJ1-1, with a tentative D call TRBD1 (5 bases). Germline loops: CDR1 MNHEY, CDR2 SMNVEV (reference sequence). The CDR3 runs to 15 residues. The V end was cut by 1 base, the J end by 5 bases, with 14 bases between. CDR3 coding DNA: TGTGCCAGCAGTTTATTGGGAGCTGGGGGGACTGAAGCTTTCTTT. Amino acids: CASSLLGAGGTEAFF.